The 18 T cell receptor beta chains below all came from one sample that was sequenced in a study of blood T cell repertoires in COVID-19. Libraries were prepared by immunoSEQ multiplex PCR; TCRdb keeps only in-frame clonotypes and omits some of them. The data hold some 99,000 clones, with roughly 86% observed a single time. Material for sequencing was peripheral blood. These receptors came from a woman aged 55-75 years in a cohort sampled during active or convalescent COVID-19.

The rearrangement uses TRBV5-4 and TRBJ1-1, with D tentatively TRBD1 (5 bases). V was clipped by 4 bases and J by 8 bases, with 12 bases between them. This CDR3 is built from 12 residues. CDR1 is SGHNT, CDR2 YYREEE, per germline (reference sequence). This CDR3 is CASSPWGGEAFF. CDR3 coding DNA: TGTGCCAGCAGCCCGTGGGGGGGAGAAGCTTTCTTT.

The CDR3 spells CASSQDLLGTGEETQYF. The CDR3 bases are TGTGCCAGCAGCCAAGATTTGTTAGGGACAGGAGAGGAGACCCAGTACTTC. The V and J genes are TRBV3-1 (or the pseudogene TRBV3-2) and TRBJ2-5; 8 nucleotides line up with TRBD1. This CDR3 has 17 amino acids. J lost 5 bases, V lost 0 bases, and 11 bases had no gene match. Germline lookup yields CDR1 LGHDT and CDR2 YNNKEL (reference sequence).

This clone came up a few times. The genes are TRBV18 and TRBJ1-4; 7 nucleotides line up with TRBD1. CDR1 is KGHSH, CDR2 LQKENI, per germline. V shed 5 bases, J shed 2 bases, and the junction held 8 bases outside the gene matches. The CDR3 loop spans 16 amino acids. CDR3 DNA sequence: TGTGCCAGCTCATCAAGCCTGACAGGGACTAATGAAAAACTGTTTTTT. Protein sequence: CASSSSLTGTNEKLFF.

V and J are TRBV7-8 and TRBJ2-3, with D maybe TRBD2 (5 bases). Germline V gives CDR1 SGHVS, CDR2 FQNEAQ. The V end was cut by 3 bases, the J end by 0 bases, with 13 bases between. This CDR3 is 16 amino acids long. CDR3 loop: CASSFISVSSTDTQYF. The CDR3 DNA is TGTGCCAGCAGCTTTATTAGCGTCTCTAGCACAGATACGCAGTATTTT. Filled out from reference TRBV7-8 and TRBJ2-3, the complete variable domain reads GAGVSQSPRYKVAKRGQDVALRCDPISGHVSLFWYQQALGQGPEFLTYFQNEAQLDKSGLPSDRFFAERPEGSVSTLKIQRTQQEDSAVYLCASSFISVSSTDTQYFGPGTRLTVL.

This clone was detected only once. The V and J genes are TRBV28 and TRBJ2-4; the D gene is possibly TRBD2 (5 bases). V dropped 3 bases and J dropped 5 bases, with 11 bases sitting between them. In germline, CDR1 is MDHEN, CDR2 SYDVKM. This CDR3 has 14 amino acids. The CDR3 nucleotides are TGTGCCAGCAGTTTTCGGGGTGCCCAAAACATTCAGTACTTC. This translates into CASSFRGAQNIQYF.

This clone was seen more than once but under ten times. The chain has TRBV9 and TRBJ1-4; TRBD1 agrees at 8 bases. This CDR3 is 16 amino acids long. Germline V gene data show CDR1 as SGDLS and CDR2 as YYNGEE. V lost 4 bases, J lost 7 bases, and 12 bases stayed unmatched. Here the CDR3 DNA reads TGTGCCAGCAGCTCGACTGGCGGACAGGGTATTGAAAAACTGTTTTTT. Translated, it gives CASSSTGGQGIEKLFF. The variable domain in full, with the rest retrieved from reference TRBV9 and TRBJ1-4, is DSGVTQTPKHLITATGQRVTLRCSPRSGDLSVYWYQQSLDQGLQFLIQYYNGEERAKGNILERFSAQQFPDLHSELNLSSLELGDSALYFCASSSTGGQGIEKLFFGSGTQLSVL.

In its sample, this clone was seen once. The CDR3 DNA follows: TGCGCCAGCAGCTTGTTGCTAGCGGGAGGCTCAGATACGCAGTATTTT. Translating gives CASSLLLAGGSDTQYF. The J gene is TRBJ2-3, the V gene TRBV5-1; TRBD2 agrees at 11 bases. Germline values: CDR1 SGHRS, CDR2 YFSETQ. CDR3 length: 16 amino acids. Losses at the gene ends were 1 base for V and 4 bases for J; bases not matched to a gene: 5.

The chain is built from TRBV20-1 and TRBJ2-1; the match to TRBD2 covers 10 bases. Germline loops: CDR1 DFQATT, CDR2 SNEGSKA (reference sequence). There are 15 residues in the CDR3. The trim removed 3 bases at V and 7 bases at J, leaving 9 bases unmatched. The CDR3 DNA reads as TGCAGTGCTAGTATGGGAGCGGGGGGGCGGAATGAGCAGTTCTTC. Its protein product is CSASMGAGGRNEQFF.

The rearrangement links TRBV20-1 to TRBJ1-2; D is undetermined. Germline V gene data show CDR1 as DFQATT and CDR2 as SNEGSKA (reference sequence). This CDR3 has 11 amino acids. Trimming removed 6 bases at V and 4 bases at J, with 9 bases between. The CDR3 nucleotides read TGCAGTGCGTACAGTCCCTATGGCTACACCTTC. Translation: CSAYSPYGYTF.

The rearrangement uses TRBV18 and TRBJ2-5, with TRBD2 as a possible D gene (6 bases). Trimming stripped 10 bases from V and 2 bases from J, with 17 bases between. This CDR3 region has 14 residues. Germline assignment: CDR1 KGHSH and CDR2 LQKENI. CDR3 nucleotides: TGTGCCACCGGGGGATCAGGTCCTCAAGAGACCCAGTACTTC. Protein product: CATGGSGPQETQYF.

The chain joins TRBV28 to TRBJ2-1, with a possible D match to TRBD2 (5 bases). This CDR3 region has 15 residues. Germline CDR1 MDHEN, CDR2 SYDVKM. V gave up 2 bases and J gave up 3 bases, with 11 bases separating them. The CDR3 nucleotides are TGTGCCAGCAGTTTAGCGGGTAGCGACTACAATGAGCAGTTCTTC. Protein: CASSLAGSDYNEQFF.

Here the CDR3 DNA reads TGTGCCAGTAGTATAGAGTGGGCCAGGGGAGAAGCTTTCTTT. As protein: CASSIEWARGEAFF. The chain employs TRBV19 and TRBJ1-1, with TRBD1 as a possible D gene (6 bases). The germline V and J ends were trimmed by 0 bases and 8 bases, with 13 bases remaining between them. Germline CDR1 LNHDA, CDR2 SQIVND (reference sequence). The CDR3 is 14 amino acids.

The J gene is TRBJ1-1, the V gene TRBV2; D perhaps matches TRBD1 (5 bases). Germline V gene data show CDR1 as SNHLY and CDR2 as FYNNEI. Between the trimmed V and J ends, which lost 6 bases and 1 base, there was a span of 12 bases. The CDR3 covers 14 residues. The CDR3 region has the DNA TGTGCCAGCAGGGGGCAGATATGGAACACTGAAGCTTTCTTT. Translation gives CASRGQIWNTEAFF.

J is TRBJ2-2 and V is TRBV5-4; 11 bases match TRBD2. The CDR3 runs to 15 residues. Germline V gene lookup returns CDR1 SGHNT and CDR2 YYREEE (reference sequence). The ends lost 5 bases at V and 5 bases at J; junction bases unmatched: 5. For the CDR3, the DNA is TGTGCCAGCAGTTCCTTAGCGGGGGGGACCGGGGAGCTGTTTTTT. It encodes CASSSLAGGTGELFF.

The CDR3 is CASSVDREFNEKLFF. The CDR3 region has the DNA TGTGCCAGCAGCGTTGACCGGGAGTTTAATGAAAAACTGTTTTTT. The chain combines TRBV5-4 with TRBJ1-4; no reliable D call. Germline V CDR1 and CDR2: SGHNT, YYREEE (reference sequence). The CDR3 extends over 15 amino acids. V lost 4 bases and J 4 bases, leaving 14 bases between the germline ends.

The CDR3 spells CASSEWGQGLYGYTF. CDR3 sequence (DNA): TGTGCCAGCAGTGAATGGGGACAGGGACTCTATGGCTACACCTTC. The J gene is TRBJ1-2, the V gene TRBV25-1; TRBD1 matches at 9 bases. The V segment lost 1 base and the J segment 4 bases; nucleotides outside the gene matches: 4. This CDR3 region has 15 residues. Germline CDR1 is MGHDK and CDR2 is SYGVNS.

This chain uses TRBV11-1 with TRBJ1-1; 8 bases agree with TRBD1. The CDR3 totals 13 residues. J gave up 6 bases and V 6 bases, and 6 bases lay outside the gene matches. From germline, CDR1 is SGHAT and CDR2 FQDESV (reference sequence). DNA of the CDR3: TGTGCCAGCAGTCAACAGGGGGTTTCTGAAGCTTTCTTT. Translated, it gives CASSQQGVSEAFF.

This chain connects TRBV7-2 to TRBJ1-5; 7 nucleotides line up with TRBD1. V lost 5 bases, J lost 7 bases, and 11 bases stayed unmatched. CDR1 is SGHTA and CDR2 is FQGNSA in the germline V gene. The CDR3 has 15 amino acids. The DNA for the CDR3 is TGTGCCAGCAGCACCCAGCGACAGGGTGGACAGCCCCAGCATTTT. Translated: CASSTQRQGGQPQHF.